This T cell receptor (beta chain) was profiled in a study of shared clonotypes between healthy human individuals. Study observations and caveats: Rarefaction gave evidence that sorted-subset sequencing remained incomplete despite large depth. Generally, naive subsets came out with larger estimated richness than memory subsets. Sampling included only blood; tissue repertoires likely differ.

V lost 4 bases to trimming and J lost 5 bases, with 9 bases between them. Per germline, CDR1 SNHLY and CDR2 FYNNEI. The CDR3 contains 13 residues. To note about this clone: The antigen remains undetermined.

The protocol was immunoSEQ multiplex PCR, while the TCRdb copy is restricted to in-frame clones and leaves out a portion. The sample has more than 2 million clones, approximately 94% seen once. Naive CD8 cells comprised CD45RO-negative, CCR7-positively selected cells, excluding terminally differentiated effector memory CD45RA+ cells. Sample: naive CD8+ T cells sorted from blood. This sequence originates from a man between 18 and 29 years old in good health. The chain employs TRBV2 and TRBJ2-1; possible D gene TRBD1, 6 bases. CDR3 sequence reads: CASSGAGDNEQFF. CDR3 DNA: TGTGCCAGCAGTGGGGCAGGGGACAATGAGCAGTTCTTC.